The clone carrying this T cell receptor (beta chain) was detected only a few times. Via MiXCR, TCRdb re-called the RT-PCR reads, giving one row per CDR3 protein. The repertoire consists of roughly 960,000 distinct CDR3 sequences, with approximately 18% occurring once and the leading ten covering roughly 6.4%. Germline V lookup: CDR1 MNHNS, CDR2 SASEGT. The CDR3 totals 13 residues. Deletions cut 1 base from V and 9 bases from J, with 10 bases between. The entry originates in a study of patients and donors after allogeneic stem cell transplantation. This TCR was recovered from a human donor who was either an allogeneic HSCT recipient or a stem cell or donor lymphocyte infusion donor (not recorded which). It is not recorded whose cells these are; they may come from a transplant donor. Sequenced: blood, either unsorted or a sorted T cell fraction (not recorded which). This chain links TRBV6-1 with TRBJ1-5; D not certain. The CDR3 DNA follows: TGTGCCAGCAGTGAAGGGGTCCGTGGGCCCCAGCATTTT. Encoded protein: CASSEGVRGPQHF.